This T cell receptor beta chain came from a study of patients and donors after allogeneic stem cell transplantation. The germline V gene encodes CDR1 DFQATT and CDR2 SNEGSKA (reference sequence). V trimming: 5 bases; J trimming: 3 bases; junction bases outside the gene matches: 4. The CDR3 sequence is 13 residues long. Via MiXCR, TCRdb re-called the RT-PCR reads, giving one row per CDR3 protein. Of some 200,000 distinct CDR3 sequences in the sample, more than 35% were seen once. Input material: blood, either unsorted or a sorted T cell fraction (not recorded which). This sequence originates from a human donor who was either an allogeneic HSCT recipient or a stem cell or donor lymphocyte infusion donor (not recorded which). It is not recorded whose cells these are; they may come from a transplant donor. This rearrangement joins TRBV20-1 to TRBJ1-2; 9 positions agree with TRBD1. CDR3 sequence reads: CSAPDRGDYGYTF. CDR3 sequence (DNA): TGCAGTGCTCCGGACAGGGGCGACTATGGCTACACCTTC.